This T cell receptor (beta chain) was captured in a study of T-cell memory formation after mild COVID-19. The study, taken as a whole, reports: While clones contracting from day 15 to 85 were balanced between CD4 and CD8, later expanders leaned CD4+. Nothing confirmed that second-wave clones peaking on day 37 were specific for SARS-CoV-2. Memory from before infection featured some responding clones, which suggests cross-reactive memory joined. Mainly CM and EM harbored the contracting CD4+ clones; mainly EMRA harbored the CD8+ ones.

TCRdb re-analysed the 5' RACE reads in MiXCR, keeping a single row per CDR3 protein. Counted here are 150,000 to 200,000 distinct CDR3 sequences, around 15% occurring once; the ten biggest clones make up approximately 2.2%. About this clonotype: Its target is unknown.

The length of the CDR3 is 14 residues. Trimming stripped 1 base from V and 4 bases from J, with 10 bases between. CDR1 is SGHTA and CDR2 is FQGNSA in the germline V gene. The sequenced material came from PBMCs or a T cell subset sorted from them (not recorded which). This rearrangement joins TRBV7-2 to TRBJ2-5; weak D call: TRBD1 (6 bases). This TCR was sampled from an adult woman who had mild COVID-19 (a few samples of this study predate the infection). Cell type and time point are not known. The CDR3 region has the DNA TGTGCCAGCAGCTTAGACACAGGGCGAGAGACCCAGTACTTC. It specifies CASSLDTGRETQYF.